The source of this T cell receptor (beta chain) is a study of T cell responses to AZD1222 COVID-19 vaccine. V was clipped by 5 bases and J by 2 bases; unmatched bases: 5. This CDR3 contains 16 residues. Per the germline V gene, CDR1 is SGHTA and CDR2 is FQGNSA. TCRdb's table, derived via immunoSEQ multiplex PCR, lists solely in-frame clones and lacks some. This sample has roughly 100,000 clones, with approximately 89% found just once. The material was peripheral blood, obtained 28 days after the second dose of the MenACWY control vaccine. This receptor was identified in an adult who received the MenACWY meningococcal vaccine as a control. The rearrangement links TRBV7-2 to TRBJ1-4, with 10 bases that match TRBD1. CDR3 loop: CASSRQGAGTNEKLFF. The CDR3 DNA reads TGTGCCAGCAGCAGACAGGGGGCGGGTACTAATGAAAAACTGTTTTTT.